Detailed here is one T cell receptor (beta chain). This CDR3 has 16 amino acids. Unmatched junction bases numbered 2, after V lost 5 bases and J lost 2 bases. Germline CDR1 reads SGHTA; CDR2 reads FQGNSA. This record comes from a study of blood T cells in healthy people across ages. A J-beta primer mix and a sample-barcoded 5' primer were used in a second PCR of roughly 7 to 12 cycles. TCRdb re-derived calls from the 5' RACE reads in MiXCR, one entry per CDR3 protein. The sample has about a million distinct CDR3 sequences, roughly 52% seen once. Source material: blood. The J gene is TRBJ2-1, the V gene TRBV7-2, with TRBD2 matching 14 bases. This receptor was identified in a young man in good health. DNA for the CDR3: TGTGCCAGCAGCAGACTAGCGGGGGGGGCCTACAATGAGCAGTTCTTC. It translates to CASSRLAGGAYNEQFF.